These T cell receptor beta chains were read from a single sample in a study of shared clonotypes between healthy human individuals. The protocol was immunoSEQ multiplex PCR, while the TCRdb copy is restricted to in-frame clones and leaves out a portion. The table includes over a million clones, around 95% detected once. The sequencing sample was made of naive CD4+ T cells sorted from blood. The receptor set was obtained from a man aged 30-40 years in good health. The CDR3 runs from the conserved cysteine through the conserved F or W. The D gene is left open where the match is weak. Not all rows give a size; the values are once, few, many and, for expanded clones, a class.

v_call: TRBV5-1; j_call: TRBJ2-7; clone_size: NA; d_call: NA; cdr3_nt: TGCGCCAGCAGCCGAGACAGGGCGGGGTCCTACGAGCAGTACTTC; cdr3_aa: CASSRDRAGSYEQYF
v_call: TRBV9; j_call: TRBJ2-7; clone_size: NA; d_call: TRBD2; cdr3_nt: TGTGCCAGCAGCGTAGCCAGCGGGAGGTTAACCTACGAGCAGTACTTC; cdr3_aa: CASSVASGRLTYEQYF
v_call: TRBV28; j_call: TRBJ1-1; clone_size: NA; d_call: NA; cdr3_nt: TGTGCCAGCAAATCCCCGGGGGAAGCTTTCTTT; cdr3_aa: CASKSPGEAFF
v_call: TRBV5-5; j_call: TRBJ2-3; clone_size: NA; d_call: NA; cdr3_nt: TGTGCCAGCAGCGCCGGAGGACGGTGGGCCACAGATACGCAGTATTTT; cdr3_aa: CASSAGGRWATDTQYF
v_call: TRBV4-1; j_call: TRBJ2-5; clone_size: NA; d_call: TRBD1; cdr3_nt: TGCGCCAGCAGCCAAGAGGCCACACAGGGGTACGAGACCCAGTACTTC; cdr3_aa: CASSQEATQGYETQYF
v_call: TRBV2; j_call: TRBJ2-7; clone_size: NA; d_call: NA; cdr3_nt: TGTGCCAGCAGTTGGACATACGAGCAGTACTTC; cdr3_aa: CASSWTYEQYF
v_call: TRBV7-3; j_call: TRBJ2-1; clone_size: NA; d_call: TRBD1; cdr3_nt: TGTGCCAGCAGAACCGGGACAGGGCAGTTCTTC; cdr3_aa: CASRTGTGQFF
v_call: TRBV5-8; j_call: TRBJ2-7; clone_size: NA; d_call: NA; cdr3_nt: TGTGCCAGCAGCTTGGCAACGGGAGTCTACGAGCAGTACTTC; cdr3_aa: CASSLATGVYEQYF
v_call: TRBV5-4; j_call: TRBJ2-5; clone_size: NA; d_call: NA; cdr3_nt: TGTGCCAGCAGCCCGACGGTGAGAACAGGCCAAGAGACCCAGTACTTC; cdr3_aa: CASSPTVRTGQETQYF
v_call: TRBV4-3; j_call: TRBJ2-3; clone_size: NA; d_call: NA; cdr3_nt: TGCGCCAGCAGCCAAGATAGTTGGGGAGATTCTGCAGATACGCAGTATTTT; cdr3_aa: CASSQDSWGDSADTQYF
v_call: TRBV28; j_call: TRBJ1-2; clone_size: NA; d_call: NA; cdr3_nt: TGTGCCAGCAGTTATGCGGGGAGCGGCTACACCTTC; cdr3_aa: CASSYAGSGYTF
v_call: TRBV18; j_call: TRBJ2-3; clone_size: NA; d_call: TRBD2; cdr3_nt: TGTGCCAGCTCACCACCTACTAGCGAACCTGACACAGATACGCAGTATTTT; cdr3_aa: CASSPPTSEPDTDTQYF
v_call: TRBV7-2; j_call: TRBJ2-1; clone_size: NA; d_call: TRBD2; cdr3_nt: TGTGCCAGCAGCTGGGGACTAGCAGTAACCTACAATGAGCAGTTCTTC; cdr3_aa: CASSWGLAVTYNEQFF
v_call: TRBV5-1; j_call: TRBJ2-1; clone_size: NA; d_call: TRBD1; cdr3_nt: TGCGCCAGCAGTCGGGGACAGGGTAACAATGAGCAGTTCTTC; cdr3_aa: CASSRGQGNNEQFF
v_call: TRBV5-1; j_call: TRBJ2-1; clone_size: NA; d_call: NA; cdr3_nt: TGCGCCAGCAGCTTTTCGGGGCCCGATGGGCAGTTCTTC; cdr3_aa: CASSFSGPDGQFF
v_call: TRBV23-1; j_call: TRBJ2-5; clone_size: NA; d_call: NA; cdr3_nt: TGCGCCAGCAGCCAAAGGACAGAATTTAAAGAGACCCAGTACTTC; cdr3_aa: CASSQRTEFKETQYF
v_call: TRBV6-5; j_call: TRBJ1-1; clone_size: NA; d_call: NA; cdr3_nt: TGTGCCAGCAGTTTTTCCCCCCAGGGATTTAATACTGAAGCTTTCTTT; cdr3_aa: CASSFSPQGFNTEAFF
v_call: TRBV18; j_call: TRBJ2-2; clone_size: NA; d_call: TRBD2; cdr3_nt: TGTGCCAGCTTTGCTAGCGGGAGTTGGACCGGGGAGCTGTTTTTT; cdr3_aa: CASFASGSWTGELFF
v_call: TRBV2; j_call: TRBJ2-3; clone_size: NA; d_call: NA; cdr3_nt: TGTGCCAGCAGTTTGGAGACAGATACGCAGTATTTT; cdr3_aa: CASSLETDTQYF
v_call: TRBV7-8; j_call: TRBJ2-1; clone_size: NA; d_call: TRBD2; cdr3_nt: TGTGCCAGCAGCTTAGCTAGGGTAGCGGGATACAATGAGCAGTTCTTC; cdr3_aa: CASSLARVAGYNEQFF
v_call: TRBV11-2; j_call: TRBJ1-3; clone_size: once; d_call: TRBD1; cdr3_nt: TGTGCCAGCAGCTCGGGACAGGGACTCTCTGGAAACACCATATATTTT; cdr3_aa: CASSSGQGLSGNTIYF
v_call: TRBV4-3; j_call: TRBJ2-1; clone_size: NA; d_call: TRBD2; cdr3_nt: TGCGCCAGCAGCCTAGAACTAGCGGGTTACAATGAGCAGTTCTTC; cdr3_aa: CASSLELAGYNEQFF
v_call: TRBV6-1; j_call: TRBJ1-2; clone_size: NA; d_call: NA; cdr3_nt: TGTGCCAGCAGTGTCCGGGGGGTCTTCAGTGGCTACACCTTC; cdr3_aa: CASSVRGVFSGYTF
v_call: TRBV28; j_call: TRBJ1-1; clone_size: NA; d_call: TRBD1; cdr3_nt: TGTGCCAGCAGTATGGACAGGGGCACTGAAGCTTTCTTT; cdr3_aa: CASSMDRGTEAFF
v_call: TRBV5-4; j_call: TRBJ1-1; clone_size: NA; d_call: NA; cdr3_nt: TGTGCCAGCAGGTCGCCGGGGACGGGGAACACTGAAGCTTTCTTT; cdr3_aa: CASRSPGTGNTEAFF
v_call: TRBV7-2; j_call: TRBJ2-5; clone_size: few; d_call: TRBD1; cdr3_nt: TGTGCCAGCAGCCCCCGGTTTTGGACAGGGGAAGAGACCCAGTACTTC; cdr3_aa: CASSPRFWTGEETQYF
v_call: TRBV10-2; j_call: TRBJ2-3; clone_size: NA; d_call: NA; cdr3_nt: TGCGCCAGCAGTGAGCCGGGAAGGGGAGATACGCAGTATTTT; cdr3_aa: CASSEPGRGDTQYF
v_call: TRBV5-1; j_call: TRBJ1-2; clone_size: NA; d_call: NA; cdr3_nt: TGCGCCAGCAGCTTGGACCCAAGTGGCTACACCTTC; cdr3_aa: CASSLDPSGYTF
v_call: TRBV7-9; j_call: TRBJ1-5; clone_size: few; d_call: NA; cdr3_nt: TGTGCCAGCAGCTCGCCGGACAGAGATCAGCCCCAGCATTTT; cdr3_aa: CASSSPDRDQPQHF
v_call: TRBV21-1; j_call: TRBJ2-5; clone_size: NA; d_call: NA; cdr3_nt: TGTGCCAGCAGCAATAATAGGGACCGTGAGCAAGAGACCCAGTACTTC; cdr3_aa: CASSNNRDREQETQYF
v_call: TRBV7-2; j_call: TRBJ2-7; clone_size: NA; d_call: NA; cdr3_nt: TGTGCCAGCAGCTTAGTGGCCAGGGGCTACGAGCAGTACTTC; cdr3_aa: CASSLVARGYEQYF
v_call: TRBV28; j_call: TRBJ2-7; clone_size: NA; d_call: NA; cdr3_nt: TGTGCCAGCAGTTTACGCGGGGTTGGTACTGTGAACTACGAGCAGTACTTC; cdr3_aa: CASSLRGVGTVNYEQYF
v_call: TRBV11-2; j_call: TRBJ2-1; clone_size: NA; d_call: TRBD2; cdr3_nt: TGTGCCAGCATCCGCTGGGCGGGAGGTCGGAATGAGCAGTTCTTC; cdr3_aa: CASIRWAGGRNEQFF
v_call: TRBV2; j_call: TRBJ1-3; clone_size: NA; d_call: NA; cdr3_nt: TGTGCCAGCAGTCCTAGAGGTTTATTCTCTGGAAACACCATATATTTT; cdr3_aa: CASSPRGLFSGNTIYF
v_call: TRBV29-1; j_call: TRBJ2-7; clone_size: NA; d_call: TRBD1; cdr3_nt: TGCAGCGTTCATCTACCGGGACAGGGGTATGTCGAGCAGTACTTC; cdr3_aa: CSVHLPGQGYVEQYF
v_call: TRBV7-9; j_call: TRBJ1-3; clone_size: NA; d_call: TRBD1; cdr3_nt: TGTGCCAGCGCCCTCACAGGGGGCTCGTCTGGAAACACCATATATTTT; cdr3_aa: CASALTGGSSGNTIYF
v_call: TRBV5-1; j_call: TRBJ2-3; clone_size: NA; d_call: NA; cdr3_nt: TGCGCCAGCAGCTTGTTGGTCCGGACAGATACGCAGTATTTT; cdr3_aa: CASSLLVRTDTQYF
v_call: TRBV4-1; j_call: TRBJ2-5; clone_size: NA; d_call: NA; cdr3_nt: TGCGCCAGCAGCCAAGAAGGAGAGACCCAGTACTTC; cdr3_aa: CASSQEGETQYF
v_call: TRBV11-1; j_call: TRBJ2-7; clone_size: NA; d_call: NA; cdr3_nt: TGTGCCAGCAGCTTAGGGAGGAAACTCTTTACCTACGAGCAGTACTTC; cdr3_aa: CASSLGRKLFTYEQYF
v_call: TRBV19; j_call: TRBJ2-7; clone_size: NA; d_call: NA; cdr3_nt: TGTGCCAGTAGTACGTCTAGCCAAGACCCCTACGAGCAGTACTTC; cdr3_aa: CASSTSSQDPYEQYF
v_call: TRBV15; j_call: TRBJ1-5; clone_size: NA; d_call: NA; cdr3_nt: TGTGCCACCAGCAGAGCGCGCGATCAGCCCCAGCATTTT; cdr3_aa: CATSRARDQPQHF
v_call: TRBV29-1; j_call: TRBJ1-1; clone_size: NA; d_call: NA; cdr3_nt: TGCAGCACAATAGGACAGATGAACACTGAAGCTTTCTTT; cdr3_aa: CSTIGQMNTEAFF
v_call: TRBV5-1; j_call: TRBJ2-5; clone_size: NA; d_call: NA; cdr3_nt: TGCGCCAGCAGCGTTACAGGTAACCAAGAGACCCAGTACTTC; cdr3_aa: CASSVTGNQETQYF
v_call: TRBV5-4; j_call: TRBJ2-7; clone_size: NA; d_call: TRBD2; cdr3_nt: TGTGCCAGCAGCTTCAGCGGGAGGGTCTCCTACGAGCAGTACTTC; cdr3_aa: CASSFSGRVSYEQYF
v_call: TRBV5-6; j_call: TRBJ1-1; clone_size: NA; d_call: NA; cdr3_nt: TGTGCCAGCAGCTTCAGGGGCTTGAACACTGAAGCTTTCTTT; cdr3_aa: CASSFRGLNTEAFF
v_call: TRBV27; j_call: TRBJ1-1; clone_size: NA; d_call: NA; cdr3_nt: TGTGCCAGCAGTTTTTCCCCTGCTGGGTTTAGGGTCACTGAAGCTTTCTTT; cdr3_aa: CASSFSPAGFRVTEAFF
v_call: TRBV9; j_call: TRBJ1-5; clone_size: NA; d_call: NA; cdr3_nt: TGTGCCAGCAGCTCCCCCCAGGGTTATAGCAATCAGCCCCAGCATTTT; cdr3_aa: CASSSPQGYSNQPQHF
v_call: TRBV29-1; j_call: TRBJ2-3; clone_size: NA; d_call: NA; cdr3_nt: TGCAGCGTTGAAACCCAATGGGGGGATACGCAGTATTTT; cdr3_aa: CSVETQWGDTQYF
v_call: TRBV4-2; j_call: TRBJ2-5; clone_size: NA; d_call: TRBD2; cdr3_nt: TGTGCCAGCAGCCAAGTACTAGCGGGAGTACAAGAGACCCAGTACTTC; cdr3_aa: CASSQVLAGVQETQYF
v_call: TRBV18; j_call: TRBJ2-7; clone_size: NA; d_call: NA; cdr3_nt: TGTGCCAGCTCACTTAATGGCGGGGGCCGCTCCTACGAGCAGTACTTC; cdr3_aa: CASSLNGGGRSYEQYF
v_call: TRBV28; j_call: TRBJ1-2; clone_size: NA; d_call: NA; cdr3_nt: TGTGCCAGCAGCCCAGTTGGCAGGCTTAACTATGGCTACACCTTC; cdr3_aa: CASSPVGRLNYGYTF
v_call: TRBV19; j_call: TRBJ1-5; clone_size: NA; d_call: TRBD1; cdr3_nt: TGTGCCAGTAGTGTACACAGGGGGCAGGGCGGTCAGCCCCAGCATTTT; cdr3_aa: CASSVHRGQGGQPQHF
v_call: TRBV28; j_call: TRBJ2-2; clone_size: NA; d_call: TRBD2; cdr3_nt: TGTGCCAGCAGTCAGACAGGACTAGCGGGAGTCACCGGGGAGCTGTTTTTT; cdr3_aa: CASSQTGLAGVTGELFF
v_call: TRBV5-1; j_call: TRBJ2-5; clone_size: once; d_call: NA; cdr3_nt: TGCGCCAGCAGCTTGGCCCGCGAGACCCAGTACTTC; cdr3_aa: CASSLARETQYF
v_call: TRBV5-4; j_call: TRBJ1-1; clone_size: NA; d_call: NA; cdr3_nt: TGTGCCAGCAGCTTAAGTACGACCCGAGAGGCTTTCTTT; cdr3_aa: CASSLSTTREAFF
v_call: TRBV11-2; j_call: TRBJ2-5; clone_size: NA; d_call: NA; cdr3_nt: TGTGCCAGCAGCCGCGGACGGAAACAAGAGACCCAGTACTTC; cdr3_aa: CASSRGRKQETQYF
v_call: TRBV19; j_call: TRBJ1-2; clone_size: NA; d_call: NA; cdr3_nt: TGTGCCAGTAGTACTCAGGGCCAAAACTATGGCTACACCTTC; cdr3_aa: CASSTQGQNYGYTF
v_call: TRBV27; j_call: TRBJ2-1; clone_size: NA; d_call: NA; cdr3_nt: TGTGCCAGCAGTTCTAGCGTGGCCTACAATGAGCAGTTCTTC; cdr3_aa: CASSSSVAYNEQFF
v_call: TRBV6-5; j_call: TRBJ2-7; clone_size: NA; d_call: NA; cdr3_nt: TGTGCCAGCAGTTACGGACCCACCTACGAGCAGTACTTC; cdr3_aa: CASSYGPTYEQYF
v_call: TRBV10-2; j_call: TRBJ2-7; clone_size: NA; d_call: NA; cdr3_nt: TGCGCCAGCAGTGAGACACCCGGTCCAGAGCAGTACTTC; cdr3_aa: CASSETPGPEQYF